This TCR beta chain emerged from a study of technical replicates of blood from a handful of donors. Trimming cost V 3 bases and J 3 bases; bases outside gene matches: 7. The CDR3 has 15 residues. Per the germline V gene, CDR1 is SGHRS and CDR2 is YFSETQ. This table comes from immunoSEQ multiplex PCR, and its TCRdb copy is limited to in-frame clones, with some not included. The table lists about 85,000 clones, around 94% of them singletons. V usage is TRBV5-1 and J usage is TRBJ2-3; TRBD2 matches 7 bases. What was sequenced was T cells isolated from PBMCs. This receptor was obtained from a human donor in good health. The DNA for the CDR3 is TGCGCCAGCAGCTGGGACTATCGTCCGACAGATACGCAGTATTTT. Its translation: CASSWDYRPTDTQYF.